This TCR beta chain was captured by sequencing in a study of vaccination and CD4 T cells after COVID-19. A remark on this clonotype: Its matching antigen is unknown.

Treatment in this sample: 10-day PBMC culture with coronavirus spike peptide pools or control peptides (ViraFEST assay). Cultured CD4+ T-cell DNA underwent Oncomine TCR Beta short-read sequencing. One entry per CDR3 protein, called by TCRdb with MiXCR from the PCR reads. This table holds approximately 12,000 distinct CDR3 sequences, 76% found once. Germline CDR1 and CDR2: SNHLY and FYNNEI. V dropped 8 bases and J dropped 6 bases, with 17 bases sitting between them. This CDR3 contains 14 residues. The sequence derives from a human donor who had recovered from COVID-19. The V gene is TRBV2, the J gene TRBJ2-1; a possible D gene is TRBD1 (5 bases). Source material: CD4+ T cells from blood, cultured in vitro. The CDR3 protein is CASGRGDYGNEQFF. The CDR3 DNA sequence: TGTGCCAGCGGTAGGGGTGATTACGGCAATGAGCAGTTCTTC.